A selection of T cell receptor beta chains follows, all from one sample in a study of blood T cells in healthy people across ages. TCRdb re-called the 5' RACE reads through MiXCR, storing one row per CDR3 protein. The top ten clones hold roughly 25% of a sample with approximately 800,000 distinct CDR3 sequences, about 56% of them seen once. Sequenced: blood. The receptors were gathered from a man in his forties in good health. Each CDR3 is given with its conserved first and last residue. The D gene is left open where the match is weak. Some rows have no size entry. The others give once, few or many, or a class for an expanded clone.

clone_size j_call d_call cdr3_length v_call cdr3_aa cdr3_nt
. TRBJ2-3 . 17 TRBV3-1 CASSHPAPGRSTDTQYF TGTGCCAGCAGCCACCCGGCGCCGGGACGCAGCACAGATACGCAGTATTTT
. TRBJ2-3 TRBD2 16 TRBV9 CACSVIPSGVGDTQYF TGTGCCTGCAGCGTAATCCCTAGCGGGGTTGGAGATACGCAGTATTTT
. TRBJ1-6 TRBD1 17 TRBV11-3 CASSFRTGASYNSPLHF TGTGCCAGCAGCTTCAGGACAGGGGCATCCTATAATTCACCCCTCCACTTT
once TRBJ1-6 . 16 TRBV6-1 CASSASSTGWNSPLHF TGTGCCAGCAGTGCTTCCTCGACCGGGTGGAATTCACCCCTCCACTTT
. TRBJ2-5 . 14 TRBV20-1 CSASPLPRQETQYF TGCAGTGCTAGCCCTCTTCCTAGGCAAGAGACCCAGTACTTC
few TRBJ1-5 TRBD1 15 TRBV9 CASSGGTGLGQPQHF TGTGCCAGCAGCGGAGGGACAGGTCTGGGTCAGCCCCAGCATTTT
few TRBJ2-1 TRBD2 16 TRBV4-2 CASGPRLAGGTNEQFF TGTGCCAGCGGGCCCCGCCTAGCGGGAGGGACGAATGAGCAGTTCTTC
. TRBJ2-4 . 13 TRBV27 CASSVNRVNIQYF TGTGCCAGCAGTGTGAACAGGGTGAATATTCAGTACTTC
many TRBJ2-3 . 15 TRBV5-1 CASSLAGVDTDTQYF TGCGCCAGCAGCTTGGCCGGGGTTGACACAGATACGCAGTATTTT
. TRBJ1-2 . 16 TRBV20-1 CSARKTGATEVYGYTF TGCAGTGCTAGAAAGACGGGCGCGACAGAAGTCTATGGCTACACCTTC
. TRBJ2-3 TRBD2 15 TRBV12-3/TRBV12-4 CASSSLADERDTQYF TGTGCCAGCAGTAGCCTAGCGGATGAACGAGATACGCAGTATTTT
. TRBJ2-3 TRBD2 15 TRBV7-3 CASSLMGLSTDTQYF TGTGCCAGCAGCTTAATGGGACTAAGCACAGATACGCAGTATTTT
. TRBJ2-7 . 14 TRBV28 CASTPQRNSYEQYF TGTGCCAGCACCCCTCAGCGGAACTCCTACGAGCAGTACTTC
. TRBJ2-4 . 16 TRBV5-6 CASSLSPGEPLWEQYF TGTGCCAGCAGCTTGAGTCCAGGGGAGCCACTCTGGGAGCAGTACTTC
. TRBJ1-6 . 17 TRBV4-2 CASSQDLAGSDNSPLHF TGTGCCAGCAGCCAAGATCTGGCAGGGAGCGATAATTCACCCCTCCACTTT
. TRBJ1-4 . 13 TRBV19 CASSIAIGEKLFF TGTGCCAGTAGTATTGCGATCGGAGAAAAACTGTTTTTT
. TRBJ2-3 . 17 TRBV9 CASSGPWGADWLDTQYF TGTGCCAGCAGCGGACCGTGGGGGGCTGATTGGTTGGATACGCAGTATTTT
. TRBJ2-7 . 14 TRBV7-2 CASSLASMSYEQYF TGTGCCAGCAGCTTGGCTAGTATGTCCTACGAGCAGTACTTC
. TRBJ2-3 . 16 TRBV28 CASSPFGGETPYTQYF TGTGCCAGCAGCCCCTTTGGCGGGGAGACACCTTATACGCAGTATTTT
. TRBJ1-2 . 15 TRBV7-2 CASSLIRGDGYGYTF TGTGCCAGCAGCTTGATCAGGGGTGATGGCTATGGCTACACCTTC
few TRBJ1-2 . 13 TRBV20-1 CSASWGSGYGYTF TGCAGTGCTAGTTGGGGTTCGGGCTATGGCTACACCTTC
. TRBJ1-4 . 16 TRBV15 CATSSAAGGTNEKLFF TGTGCCACCAGCAGCGCGGCCGGAGGGACTAATGAAAAACTGTTTTTT
. TRBJ2-7 TRBD2 15 TRBV4-2 CASSQETSGSPEQYF TGTGCCAGCAGCCAAGAAACTAGCGGGAGTCCCGAGCAGTACTTC
. TRBJ2-7 TRBD2 15 TRBV7-2 CASSDTSGRSYEQYF TGTGCCAGCAGCGATACTAGCGGACGCTCCTACGAGCAGTACTTC
. TRBJ1-5 . 16 TRBV7-9 CASSSEGNRGNQPQHF TGTGCCAGCAGCTCAGAAGGAAACCGGGGCAATCAGCCCCAGCATTTT
. TRBJ2-1 . 14 TRBV7-2 CASSFEIVRHEQFF TGTGCCAGCAGCTTCGAGATAGTCAGACATGAGCAGTTCTTC
. TRBJ2-6 TRBD2 18 TRBV15 CATSRDRGEWAGANVLTF TGTGCCACCAGCAGAGATCGGGGGGAATGGGCTGGGGCCAACGTCCTGACTTTC
. TRBJ2-5 . 13 TRBV24-1 CATSDQYQETQYF TGTGCCACCAGTGACCAGTACCAAGAGACCCAGTACTTC
. TRBJ2-5 TRBD2 20 TRBV11-2 CASSLDPVWLSGGKQETQYF TGTGCCAGCAGCTTAGATCCTGTATGGCTTAGCGGGGGCAAACAAGAGACCCAGTACTTC
. TRBJ2-7 . 12 TRBV20-1 CSARGRLYEQYF TGCAGTGCTAGAGGAAGGCTTTACGAGCAGTACTTC
. TRBJ2-4 . 16 TRBV20-1 CSAPDLSPETKNIQYF TGCAGTGCTCCAGACCTCTCGCCCGAGACCAAAAACATTCAGTACTTC
. TRBJ2-1 . 16 TRBV7-9 CASSSRPTGDYNEQFF TGTGCCAGCAGCTCTCGACCCACGGGAGACTACAATGAGCAGTTCTTC
. TRBJ2-5 TRBD1 14 TRBV15 CATSTRDREETQYF TGTGCCACCAGCACCCGGGACAGGGAAGAGACCCAGTACTTC
. TRBJ2-7 . 15 TRBV5-6 CASNSLGVDYNEQYF TGTGCCAGCAATTCCCTGGGGGTAGACTACAATGAGCAGTACTTC
. TRBJ2-5 . 14 TRBV5-1 CASSPAGQKETQYF TGCGCCAGCAGCCCGGCGGGACAGAAAGAGACCCAGTACTTC
. TRBJ1-5 . 16 TRBV20-1 CSARRSGDFGNQPQHF TGCAGTGCTAGAAGGTCAGGGGACTTTGGCAATCAGCCCCAGCATTTT
. TRBJ2-1 . 10 TRBV29-1 CSVTGTEQFF TGCAGCGTCACAGGGACTGAGCAGTTCTTC